The source of this T cell receptor beta chain is a study of blood T cell repertoires in COVID-19. Study-wide background: Samples representing acute and convalescent COVID-19 were sourced from the United States, Italy and Spain.

Source study methods: Reference gene primer amplification gave estimated nucleated cell counts. The protocol was immunoSEQ multiplex PCR, while the TCRdb copy is restricted to in-frame clones and leaves out a portion. V, J and clone size reflect that table, while D and trimming were determined from the DNA. The sample records 130,000 or so clones, roughly four fifths being singletons. Enrolled through a virtual design, the participants were between about 18 and 100 years of age and came from 24 US areas. Grouping used clinical history reported by participants in a survey and questionnaire. V lost 6 bases and J lost 5; bases outside the gene matches: 4. The CDR3 runs to 13 residues.

The chain has TRBV12-3 or TRBV12-4 and TRBJ1-2; 9 bases are a match to TRBD1. This TCR derives from a woman aged 45 to 65 with acute COVID-19. The sequenced sample consisted of PBMCs or T cells enriched from blood (not recorded which). The CDR3 loop is CASSRTGEYGYTF. The CDR3 DNA reads as TGTGCCAGCAGCAGGACAGGGGAGTATGGCTACACCTTC.